Below are 6 T cell receptor beta chains sequenced from a single sample in a study of regulatory T cells in long-lasting Graves disease. HTBI primers from iRepertoire and Arm-PCR of CDR3 regions yielded the TCR beta libraries. One entry per CDR3 protein, called by TCRdb with MiXCR from the multiplex PCR reads. The data contain 580,000 or so distinct CDR3 sequences, about 16% of them singletons. The time point: newly diagnosed GD, antithyroid drugs for less than 3 months. RNA isolated from PBMCs was used to make the TCR library. The sample was also linked to a second study, of T cells in Graves' hyperthyroidism and ophthalmopathy.

Material: peripheral blood mononuclear cells (PBMCs), obtained at new diagnosis, from a patient treated with antithyroid drugs. These TCRs come from a man younger than 30 with Graves disease.

In this sample, this clonotype turned up many times. The J gene is TRBJ2-6, the V gene TRBV10-2, with D possibly being TRBD1 or TRBD2 (5 bases each). Germline V gives CDR1 WSHSY, CDR2 SAAADI. CDR3 length equals 17 residues. V was trimmed by 9 bases and J by 0 bases, leaving 18 bases between them. This chain's CDR3 is CASAGTHSVSGANVLTF. The CDR3, as DNA: TGCGCCAGTGCCGGGACCCATTCAGTCTCTGGGGCCAACGTCCTGACTTTC.

The chain employs TRBV29-1 and TRBJ2-6; 7 bases line up with TRBD2. This CDR3 is 16 amino acids long. Germline CDR1 reads SQVTM; CDR2 reads ANQGSEA. V was pared by 4 bases and J by 2 bases, with 8 bases of the junction left unmatched. In nucleotides, the CDR3 is TGCAGCGTTGGGGGGGGGGGGGACGCTGGGGCCAACGTCCTGACTTTC. This encodes CSVGGGGDAGANVLTF.

This clonotype has a count of ten or more. The CDR3 here is CAGCSDRAGATGELFF. CDR3 DNA: TGTGCCGGGTGTTCGGATCGTGCCGGGGCCACCGGGGAGCTGTTTTTT. The chain joins TRBV28 to TRBJ2-2, with D tentatively TRBD1 or TRBD2 (5 bases each). The CDR3 has 16 amino acids. CDR1 and CDR2 (germline): MDHEN, SYDVKM. Trimming stripped 11 bases from V and 4 bases from J, with 23 bases between. Supplemented by reference TRBV28 and TRBJ2-2, the full variable domain reads DVKVTQSSRYLVKRTGEKVFLECVQDMDHENMFWYRQDPGLGLRLIYFSYDVKMKEKGDIPEGYSVSREKKERFSLILESASTNQTSMYLCAGCSDRAGATGELFFGEGSRLTVL.

This clonotype was seen repeatedly, ten times or more. This sequence joins TRBV28 and TRBJ2-1, with D uncertain. The CDR3 is made up of 12 amino acids. CDR1 and CDR2 from the germline V gene are MDHEN and SYDVKM. The V end lost 1 base, the J end lost 3 bases, and 1 base lay between the germline ends. CDR3 amino acids: CASSLFYNEQFF. CDR3 in DNA: TGTGCCAGCAGTTTATTCTACAATGAGCAGTTCTTC.

The chain recombines TRBV3-1 with TRBJ2-2, with 8 bases lining up with TRBD1. This CDR3 has 17 residues. CDR1 is LGHDT and CDR2 is YNNKEL in the germline V gene (reference sequence). V dropped 2 bases and J dropped 0; count of bases not matched to a gene: 5. CDR3 nucleotide sequence: TGTGCCAGCAGCCAAATTCAGGGGGCCGCGAACACCGGGGAGCTGTTTTTT. Protein sequence: CASSQIQGAANTGELFF.

The chain employs TRBV27 and TRBJ1-5, with a possible D match to TRBD1 (6 bases). CDR3 size: 14 residues. In germline, CDR1 is MNHEY, CDR2 SMNVEV (reference sequence). V was pared by 3 bases and J by 4 bases, with 10 bases between. The CDR3 DNA reads as TGTGCCAGCAGTTTCGCGGGGGCAAATCAGCCCCAGCATTTT. Amino acid sequence: CASSFAGANQPQHF.